This entry features one T cell receptor (beta chain) sequence. Its target is not known. 60 Vbeta and 13 Jbeta primers were used in PCR. Per the original methods: Per a later analysis, the number of unique TCR beta chains was approximately 80 million, of which about 11 million were shared. Sequencing was performed with immunoSEQ multiplex PCR; in TCRdb, only in-frame clones are kept and a portion is missing. D and trimming come from the DNA, and the V and J calls and clone size come from that table. The top ten hold over 1.5% of the sample, which has around 150,000 clones, roughly 70% seen once. This CDR3 region has 15 residues. Per germline, CDR1 LNHDA and CDR2 SQIVND (reference sequence). Trimming left V 7 bases short and J 0 bases short, with 13 bases between. This entry is derived from a study of cytomegalovirus exposure and HLA in healthy donors. Study outcomes and limitations: Investigators reported 150 to 200 TCR beta chains as tied to cytomegalovirus. In a later analysis, TCR beta V- and J-gene trimming was associated with a missense DCLRE1C variant. Data from an earlier analysis indicated that most TCR beta V segments were productive either about 87% or about 30% of the time.

The source material was PBMCs. The rearrangement links TRBV19 to TRBJ1-5; tentatively, D is TRBD1 (6 bases). The sequence came from a human donor in good health. CDR3 coding DNA: TGTGCCAGTATATTTCAGGGGAATAGCAATCAGCCCCAGCATTTT. It yields the protein CASIFQGNSNQPQHF. The full variable domain, with the rest looked up from reference TRBV19 and TRBJ1-5, is DGGITQSPKYLFRKEGQNVTLSCEQNLNHDAMYWYRQDPGQGLRLIYYSQIVNDFQKGDIAEGYSVSREKKESFPLTVTSAQKNPTAFYLCASIFQGNSNQPQHFGDGTRLSIL.